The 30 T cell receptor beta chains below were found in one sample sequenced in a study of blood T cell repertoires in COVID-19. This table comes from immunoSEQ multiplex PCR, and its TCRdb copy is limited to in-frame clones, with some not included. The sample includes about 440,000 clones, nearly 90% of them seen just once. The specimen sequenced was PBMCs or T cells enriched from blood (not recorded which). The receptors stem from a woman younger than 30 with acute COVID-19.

The CDR3 reads CASSQDRERRGYTF. CDR3 DNA sequence: TGTGCCAGCAGCCAAGACAGGGAAAGGCGTGGCTACACCTTC. This chain joins TRBV21-1 and TRBJ1-2; TRBD1 was called by the table and not checked on the DNA. TRBV21-1 represents a pseudogene. This CDR3 region has 14 residues.

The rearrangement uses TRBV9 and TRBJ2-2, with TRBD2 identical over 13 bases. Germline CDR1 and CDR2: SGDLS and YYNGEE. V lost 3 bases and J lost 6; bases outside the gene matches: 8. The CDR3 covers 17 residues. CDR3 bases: TGTGCCAGCAGCGAGGGGACTAGCGGGAACAAGCCCGGGGAGCTGTTTTTT. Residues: CASSEGTSGNKPGELFF.

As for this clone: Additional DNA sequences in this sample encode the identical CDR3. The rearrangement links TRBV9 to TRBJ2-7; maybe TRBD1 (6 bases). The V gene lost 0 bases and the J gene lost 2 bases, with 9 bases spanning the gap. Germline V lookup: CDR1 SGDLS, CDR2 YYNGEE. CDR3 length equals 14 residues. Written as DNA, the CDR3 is TGTGCCAGCAGCGTAGGAACAGGGACCTACGAGCAGTACTTC. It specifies CASSVGTGTYEQYF.

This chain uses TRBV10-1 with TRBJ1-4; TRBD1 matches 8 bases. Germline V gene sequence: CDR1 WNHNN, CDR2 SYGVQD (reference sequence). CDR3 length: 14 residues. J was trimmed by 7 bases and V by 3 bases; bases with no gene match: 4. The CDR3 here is CASSDEQGGEKLFF. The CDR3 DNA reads TGCGCCAGCAGTGATGAACAGGGGGGTGAAAAACTGTTTTTT.

The CDR3 protein is CASSALGQGQPQHF. CDR3 DNA sequence: TGTGCCAGCAGTGCGTTGGGACAGGGGCAGCCCCAGCATTTT. The V call is TRBV2, the J call TRBJ1-5; 10 nucleotides align to TRBD1. V shed 4 bases, J shed 7 bases, and the junction held 4 bases outside the gene matches. The CDR3 length is 14 residues. CDR1 and CDR2 (germline): SNHLY, FYNNEI.

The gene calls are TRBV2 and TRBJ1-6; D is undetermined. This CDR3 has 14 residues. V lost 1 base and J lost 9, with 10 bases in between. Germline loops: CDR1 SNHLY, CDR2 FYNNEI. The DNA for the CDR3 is TGTGCCAGCAGTGAAGGAGGGAGAGGTTCACCCCTCCACTTT. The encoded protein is CASSEGGRGSPLHF.

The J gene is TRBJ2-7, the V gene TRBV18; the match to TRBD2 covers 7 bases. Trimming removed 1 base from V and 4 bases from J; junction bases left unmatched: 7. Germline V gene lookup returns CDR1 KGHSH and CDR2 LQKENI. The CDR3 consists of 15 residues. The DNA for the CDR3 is TGTGCCAGCTCACCACGGGCTAGCGGAATATACGAGCAGTACTTC. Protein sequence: CASSPRASGIYEQYF.

CDR3 DNA: TGTGCCAGCAGAACCGGGGGAAACTATGGCTACACCTTC. Translation: CASRTGGNYGYTF. The chain carries TRBV2 and TRBJ1-2, with D possibly matching TRBD1 (5 bases). Deletions cut 6 bases from V and 2 bases from J, with 10 bases between. The germline CDR1 and CDR2 sequences are SNHLY and FYNNEI. The CDR3 consists of 13 residues.

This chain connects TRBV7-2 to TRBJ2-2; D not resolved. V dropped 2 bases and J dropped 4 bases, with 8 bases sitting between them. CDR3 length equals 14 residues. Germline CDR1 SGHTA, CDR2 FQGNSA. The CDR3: CASSLNGATGELFF. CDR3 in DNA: TGTGCCAGCAGCTTAAACGGTGCCACCGGGGAGCTGTTTTTT. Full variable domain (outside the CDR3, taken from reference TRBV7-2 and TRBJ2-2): GAGVSQSPSNKVTEKGKDVELRCDPISGHTALYWYRQSLGQGLEFLIYFQGNSAPDKSGLPSDRFSAERTGGSVSTLTIQRTQQEDSAVYLCASSLNGATGELFFGEGSRLTVL.

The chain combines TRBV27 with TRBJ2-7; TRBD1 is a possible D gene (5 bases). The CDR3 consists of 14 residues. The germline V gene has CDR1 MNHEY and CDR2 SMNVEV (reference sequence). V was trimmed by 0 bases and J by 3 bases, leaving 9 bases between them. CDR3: CASSLSTTDYEQYF. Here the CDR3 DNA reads TGTGCCAGCAGTTTATCGACGACAGACTACGAGCAGTACTTC.

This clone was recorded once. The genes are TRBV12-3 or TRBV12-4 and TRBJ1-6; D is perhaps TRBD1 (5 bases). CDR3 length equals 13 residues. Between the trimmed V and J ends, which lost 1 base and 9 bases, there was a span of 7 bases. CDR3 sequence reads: CASSLDRSSPLHF. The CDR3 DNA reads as TGTGCCAGCAGTTTAGACAGGAGTTCACCCCTCCACTTT.

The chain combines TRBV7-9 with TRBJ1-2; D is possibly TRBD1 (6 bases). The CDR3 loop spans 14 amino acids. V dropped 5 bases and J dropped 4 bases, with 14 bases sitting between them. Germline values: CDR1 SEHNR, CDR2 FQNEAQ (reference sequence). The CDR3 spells CASSLLGGVYGYTF. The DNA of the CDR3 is TGTGCCAGCAGCCTCTTAGGGGGAGTCTATGGCTACACCTTC.

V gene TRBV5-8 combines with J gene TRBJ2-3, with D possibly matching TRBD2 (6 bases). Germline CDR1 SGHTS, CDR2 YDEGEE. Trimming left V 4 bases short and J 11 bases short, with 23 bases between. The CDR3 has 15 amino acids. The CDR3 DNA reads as TGTGCCAGCAGCCCCTCTAGCGCGGCACTCAGGGTGCAGTATTTT. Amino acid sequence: CASSPSSAALRVQYF.

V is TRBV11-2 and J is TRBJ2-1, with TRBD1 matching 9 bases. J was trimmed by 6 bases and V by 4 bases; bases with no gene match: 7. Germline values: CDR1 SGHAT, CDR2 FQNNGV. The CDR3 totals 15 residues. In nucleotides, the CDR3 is TGTGCCAGCAGCTCTGACAGGGGGGTCGTCAATGAGCAGTTCTTC. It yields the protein CASSSDRGVVNEQFF.

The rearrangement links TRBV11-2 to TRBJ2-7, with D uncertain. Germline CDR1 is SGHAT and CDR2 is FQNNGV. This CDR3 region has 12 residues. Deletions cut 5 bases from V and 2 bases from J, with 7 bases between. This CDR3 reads CASSPQTYEQYF. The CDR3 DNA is TGTGCCAGCAGCCCACAGACCTACGAGCAGTACTTC. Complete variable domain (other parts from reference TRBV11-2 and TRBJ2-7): EAGVAQSPRYKIIEKRQSVAFWCNPISGHATLYWYQQILGQGPKLLIQFQNNGVVDDSQLPKDRFSAERLKGVDSTLKIQPAKLEDSAVYLCASSPQTYEQYFGPGTRLTVT.

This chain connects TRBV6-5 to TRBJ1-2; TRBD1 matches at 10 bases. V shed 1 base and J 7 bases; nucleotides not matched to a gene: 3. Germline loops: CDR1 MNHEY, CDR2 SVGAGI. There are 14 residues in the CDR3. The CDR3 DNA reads TGTGCCAGCAGTTACTTGGGACAGGGGTCTGGCTACACCTTC. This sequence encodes CASSYLGQGSGYTF.

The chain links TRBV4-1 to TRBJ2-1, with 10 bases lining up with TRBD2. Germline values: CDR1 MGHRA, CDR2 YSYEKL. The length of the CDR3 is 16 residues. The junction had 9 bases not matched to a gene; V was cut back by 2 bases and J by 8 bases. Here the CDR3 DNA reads TGCGCCAGCAGCCAAATACCGACTAGCGGGTTCTATGAGCAGTTCTTC. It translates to CASSQIPTSGFYEQFF.

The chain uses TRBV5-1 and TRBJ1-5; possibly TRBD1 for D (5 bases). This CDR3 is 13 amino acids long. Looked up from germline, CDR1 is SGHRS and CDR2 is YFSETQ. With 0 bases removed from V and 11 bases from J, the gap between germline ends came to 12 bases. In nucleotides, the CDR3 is TGCGCCAGCAGCTTGGCCGGGGGGAACACCCAGCATTTT. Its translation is CASSLAGGNTQHF.

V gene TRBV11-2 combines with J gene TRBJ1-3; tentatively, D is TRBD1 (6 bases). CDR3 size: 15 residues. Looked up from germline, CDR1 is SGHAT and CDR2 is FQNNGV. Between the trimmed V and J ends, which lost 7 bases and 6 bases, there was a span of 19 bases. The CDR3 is CASTFLTGLENTIYF. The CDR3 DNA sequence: TGTGCCAGCACCTTTCTTACAGGGTTGGAAAACACCATATATTTT.

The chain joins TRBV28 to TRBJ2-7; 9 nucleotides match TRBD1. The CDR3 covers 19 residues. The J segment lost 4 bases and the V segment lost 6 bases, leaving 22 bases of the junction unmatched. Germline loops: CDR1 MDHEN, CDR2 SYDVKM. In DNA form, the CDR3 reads TGTGCCAGCAGATTTCGATTGGGTTTGCCGGGACAGGGTTCTTACGAGCAGTACTTC. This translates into CASRFRLGLPGQGSYEQYF.

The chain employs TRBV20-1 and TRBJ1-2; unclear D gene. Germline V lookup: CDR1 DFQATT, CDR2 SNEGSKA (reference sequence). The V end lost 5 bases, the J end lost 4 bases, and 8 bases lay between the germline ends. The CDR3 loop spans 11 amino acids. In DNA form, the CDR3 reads TGCAGTGCTCCGGAGACCTATGGCTACACCTTC. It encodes CSAPETYGYTF.

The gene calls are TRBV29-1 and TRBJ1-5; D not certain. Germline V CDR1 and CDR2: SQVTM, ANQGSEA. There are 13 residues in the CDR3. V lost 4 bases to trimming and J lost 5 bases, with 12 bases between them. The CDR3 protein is CSVAVRSDQPQHF. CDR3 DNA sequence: TGCAGCGTTGCTGTCAGGTCGGATCAGCCCCAGCATTTT.

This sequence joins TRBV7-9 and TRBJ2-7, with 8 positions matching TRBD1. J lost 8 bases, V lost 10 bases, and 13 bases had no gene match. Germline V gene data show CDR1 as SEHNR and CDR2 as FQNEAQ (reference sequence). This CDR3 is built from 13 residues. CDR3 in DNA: TGTGCCATCTCGTCCGGGACAGGCTTGAAGCAGTACTTC. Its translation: CAISSGTGLKQYF.

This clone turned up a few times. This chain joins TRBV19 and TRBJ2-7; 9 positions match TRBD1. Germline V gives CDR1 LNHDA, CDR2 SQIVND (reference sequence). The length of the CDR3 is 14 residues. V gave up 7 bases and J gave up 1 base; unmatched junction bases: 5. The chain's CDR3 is CASTIDRGSYEQYF. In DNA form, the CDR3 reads TGTGCCAGTACCATTGACAGGGGGTCCTACGAGCAGTACTTC.

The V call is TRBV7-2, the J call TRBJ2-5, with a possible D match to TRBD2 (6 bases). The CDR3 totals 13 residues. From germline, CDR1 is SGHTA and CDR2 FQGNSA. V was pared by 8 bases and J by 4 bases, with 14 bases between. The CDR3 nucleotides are TGTGCCAGCCTGGGGACCGGGAGAGAGACCCAGTACTTC. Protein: CASLGTGRETQYF.

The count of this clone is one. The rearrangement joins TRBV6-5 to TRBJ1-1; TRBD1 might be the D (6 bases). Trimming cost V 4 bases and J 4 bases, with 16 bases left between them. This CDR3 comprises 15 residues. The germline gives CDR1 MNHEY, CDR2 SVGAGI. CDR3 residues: CASSSLWTDLTEAFF. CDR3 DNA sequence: TGTGCCAGCAGTTCCCTATGGACAGACCTCACTGAAGCTTTCTTT.

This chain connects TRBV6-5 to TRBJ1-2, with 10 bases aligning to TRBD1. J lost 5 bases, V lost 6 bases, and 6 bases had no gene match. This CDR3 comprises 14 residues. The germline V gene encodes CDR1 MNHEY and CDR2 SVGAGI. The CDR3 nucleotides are TGTGCCAGCAGCTGGACAGGGGGAGAGTATGGCTACACCTTC. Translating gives CASSWTGGEYGYTF.

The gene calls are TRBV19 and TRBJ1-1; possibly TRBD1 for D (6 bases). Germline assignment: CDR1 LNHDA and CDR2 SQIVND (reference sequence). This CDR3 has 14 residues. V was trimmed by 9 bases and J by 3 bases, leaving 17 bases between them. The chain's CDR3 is CASLPGVEDTEAFF. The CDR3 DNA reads TGTGCCAGCCTCCCAGGGGTGGAAGACACTGAAGCTTTCTTT. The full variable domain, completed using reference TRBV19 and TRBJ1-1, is DGGITQSPKYLFRKEGQNVTLSCEQNLNHDAMYWYRQDPGQGLRLIYYSQIVNDFQKGDIAEGYSVSREKKESFPLTVTSAQKNPTAFYLCASLPGVEDTEAFFGQGTRLTVV.

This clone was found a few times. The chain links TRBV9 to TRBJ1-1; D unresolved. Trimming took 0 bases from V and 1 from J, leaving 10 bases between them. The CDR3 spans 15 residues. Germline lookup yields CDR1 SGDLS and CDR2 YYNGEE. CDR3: CASSVGASRNTEAFF. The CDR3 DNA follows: TGTGCCAGCAGCGTAGGGGCATCACGGAACACTGAAGCTTTCTTT.

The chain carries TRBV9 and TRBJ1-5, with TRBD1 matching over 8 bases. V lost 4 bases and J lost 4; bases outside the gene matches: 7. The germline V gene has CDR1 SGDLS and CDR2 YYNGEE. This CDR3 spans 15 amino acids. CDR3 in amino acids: CASSIQGAKNQPQHF. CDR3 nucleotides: TGTGCCAGCAGCATCCAGGGGGCTAAGAATCAGCCCCAGCATTTT.